The T cell receptor beta chain described here comes from a study of cytomegalovirus exposure and HLA in healthy donors. A multiplex PCR was run with 60 Vbeta primers and 13 Jbeta primers. Authors' data handling: Roughly 73 million unique TCR beta chains, around 11 million of them shared, were counted by a later analysis. Only in-frame clones appear in the TCRdb table, and some are missing; sequencing was by immunoSEQ multiplex PCR. V, J and clone size reflect that table, while D and trimming were determined from the DNA. The sample yields under 100,000 clones, roughly 70% seen once. Points from the study as a whole: In an earlier analysis, in some 600 donors, most V segments appeared productive either ~87% or ~30% of the time. One variant, a missense change in DCLRE1C, was linked in a later analysis to TCR beta V- and J-gene trimming.

A remark on this clone: Antigen specificity is unknown.

The V and J ends lost 4 bases and 5 bases respectively, with 22 bases between them. The CDR3 length is 16 residues. Per the germline V gene, CDR1 is SGHDT and CDR2 is YYEEEE. Sequenced: PBMCs. This sequence joins TRBV5-6 and TRBJ2-7, with D possibly TRBD2 on 7 matching bases. The origin of this receptor is a woman in her forties or fifties in good health and CMV-seropositive. The CDR3 sequence is CASSRDTGVGGNEQYF. CDR3 coding DNA: TGTGCCAGCAGCCGGGACACGGGAGTGGGAGGGAACGAGCAGTACTTC.